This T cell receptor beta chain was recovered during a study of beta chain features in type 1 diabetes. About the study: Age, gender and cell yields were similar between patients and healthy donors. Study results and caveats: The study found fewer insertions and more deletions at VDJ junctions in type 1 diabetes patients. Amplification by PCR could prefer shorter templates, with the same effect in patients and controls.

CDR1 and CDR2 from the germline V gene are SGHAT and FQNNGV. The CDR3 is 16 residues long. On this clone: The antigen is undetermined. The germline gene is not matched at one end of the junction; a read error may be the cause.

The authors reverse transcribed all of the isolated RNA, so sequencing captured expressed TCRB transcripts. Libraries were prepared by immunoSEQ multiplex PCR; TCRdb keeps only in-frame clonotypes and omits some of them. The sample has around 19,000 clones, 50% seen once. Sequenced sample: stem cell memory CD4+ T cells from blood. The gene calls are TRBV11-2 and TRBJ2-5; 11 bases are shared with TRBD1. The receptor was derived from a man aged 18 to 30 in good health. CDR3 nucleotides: TGTGCCAGCAGCTTTAGACGGACAGGGGGCCAAGGGACCCAGTACTTC. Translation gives CASSFRRTGGQGTQYF.